This T cell receptor (beta chain) was sequenced for a study of beta chain features in type 1 diabetes. Study-wide results and caveats: When Type 1 diabetes patients were examined, their TCRB CDR3s proved moderately but significantly shorter in all four CD4+ subsets.

Regarding this clone: Antigen specificity is unknown.

CD45RO/CCR7/CD25/CD127/CD95/CD27 separated CD4+ naive, central memory, regulatory and stem cell-like memory cells by sorting. Investigators reverse transcribed all isolated RNA, so they sequenced expressed TCRB transcripts. The method was immunoSEQ multiplex PCR; TCRdb's version includes in-frame clones alone and lacks a portion of them. The sample has hundreds of thousands of clones, 11% to 15% seen once. V was clipped by 3 bases and J by 5 bases, with 8 bases between them. The CDR3 contains 12 residues. In germline, CDR1 is SGHRS, CDR2 YFSETQ. Sequencing input: naive CD4+ T cells from blood. The receptor was derived from a young man with type 1 diabetes. The rearrangement links TRBV5-1 to TRBJ2-5, with D possibly being TRBD1 (5 bases). The CDR3 loop is CASSSQVETQYF. The CDR3 nucleotides are TGCGCCAGCAGCTCACAGGTGGAGACCCAGTACTTC.